Presented here are 18 T cell receptor beta chains from one specimen sequenced in a study of blood T cell repertoires in COVID-19 (dated by TCRdb to the early 2020s). Library method: the immunoSEQ multiplex PCR assay. The table comes from immuneACCESS by way of TCRdb, which keeps in-frame sequences with V and J called. Part of the clones is missing from these tables; in studies checked, under half for an unresolved V gene and the rest for unknown reasons. In this sample the table shows around 260,000 clones, about nine tenths of which occur a single time. The top ten clones comprise approximately 1.2% of the sample. Sequencing was done on a sample of PBMCs or T cells enriched from blood (not recorded which). The source of these receptors is a woman aged 25 to 39 who had recovered from COVID-19.

This chain joins TRBV29-1 and TRBJ2-5; tentative D call: TRBD2 (6 bases). V was clipped by 6 bases and J by 5 bases, with 16 bases between them. The CDR3 length is 13 residues. In germline, CDR1 is SQVTM, CDR2 ANQGSEA. Written as DNA, the CDR3 is TGCAGCGTCTGGAACCGGGAGTCGGAGACCCAGTACTTC. Its protein product is CSVWNRESETQYF.

The V and J genes are TRBV14 and TRBJ2-7; weak D call: TRBD1 (6 bases). V lost 1 base and J 0 bases, leaving 10 bases between the germline ends. Germline V gene lookup returns CDR1 SGHDN and CDR2 FVKESK. CDR3 length: 15 residues. CDR3 bases: TGTGCCAGCAGCCAAGTGCAGGGGAGCTCCTACGAGCAGTACTTC. Encoded protein: CASSQVQGSSYEQYF.

The sample holds a few counts of this clone. The J gene is TRBJ1-4, the V gene TRBV6-5; D is perhaps TRBD1 (6 bases). Germline V gives CDR1 MNHEY, CDR2 SVGAGI. This CDR3 contains 15 residues. V was shortened by 5 bases and J by 2 bases, with 12 bases between the two germline ends. The CDR3 DNA follows: TGTGCCAGCAGTCGGCGGGGGGCTACTAATGAAAAACTGTTTTTT. Its translation is CASSRRGATNEKLFF.

The rearrangement joins TRBV7-9 to TRBJ2-1, with TRBD2 identical over 7 bases. Germline V gene data show CDR1 as SEHNR and CDR2 as FQNEAQ (reference sequence). The CDR3 loop spans 16 amino acids. The J segment lost 2 bases and the V segment lost 1 base, leaving 5 bases of the junction unmatched. The CDR3 loop is CASSLVGEGPYNEQFF. DNA of the CDR3: TGTGCCAGCAGCTTAGTCGGGGAGGGCCCCTACAATGAGCAGTTCTTC.

The CDR3 region is CASRYDRLTEAFF. CDR3 nucleotides: TGCGCCAGCAGATACGACAGACTCACTGAAGCTTTCTTT. V usage is TRBV5-1 and J usage is TRBJ1-1; maybe TRBD1 (5 bases). The CDR3 extends over 13 amino acids. The germline CDR1 and CDR2 sequences are SGHRS and YFSETQ. The ends were cut back, 5 bases at V and 4 bases at J, with 12 bases in the middle.

The V and J genes are TRBV2 and TRBJ1-2, with 7 bases aligning to TRBD1. V shed 6 bases and J 8 bases; nucleotides not matched to a gene: 9. This CDR3 comprises 13 residues. CDR1 SNHLY and CDR2 FYNNEI come from the germline V gene. The CDR3 spells CASRTGRVEGYTF. In DNA form, the CDR3 reads TGTGCCAGCAGGACAGGGAGAGTTGAGGGCTACACCTTC. The whole variable domain, filled in from reference TRBV2 and TRBJ1-2, reads EPEVTQTPSHQVTQMGQEVILRCVPISNHLYFYWYRQILGQKVEFLVSFYNNEISEKSEIFDDQFSVERPDGSNFTLKIRSTKLEDSAMYFCASRTGRVEGYTFGSGTRLTVV.

CDR3 loop: CASSLGLAGSNEQYF. CDR3 in DNA: TGTGCCAGCAGCTTGGGGCTAGCGGGAAGCAACGAGCAGTACTTC. The chain couples TRBV5-4 to TRBJ2-7, with 9 bases lining up with TRBD2. Losses at the gene ends were 0 bases for V and 5 bases for J; bases not matched to a gene: 6. CDR1 is SGHNT and CDR2 is YYREEE in the germline V gene (reference sequence). The CDR3 is made up of 15 amino acids.

The chain combines TRBV7-4 with TRBJ2-3; D is possibly TRBD2 (6 bases). V gave up 1 base and J gave up 2 bases, with 13 bases separating them. This CDR3 spans 16 amino acids. Germline V gene lookup returns CDR1 SGHVT and CDR2 SQSDAQ. CDR3 nucleotides: TGTGCCAGCAGCTTAGAGATGGTAGCGGTCACAGATACGCAGTATTTT. It codes for CASSLEMVAVTDTQYF.

This chain links TRBV10-3 with TRBJ2-1; 9 positions match TRBD1. This CDR3 is 14 amino acids long. Germline V gene data show CDR1 as ENHRY and CDR2 as SYGVKD. V lost 7 bases, J lost 4 bases, and 5 bases stayed unmatched. In DNA, the CDR3 is TGTGCCATCAAATCCGGACAGGGGTACAATGAGCAGTTCTTC. Translating it yields CAIKSGQGYNEQFF.

This clone has only one observation. The chain couples TRBV6-5 to TRBJ1-1, with D tentatively TRBD1 (6 bases). The CDR3 is 14 residues long. V lost 6 bases, J lost 4 bases, and 15 bases lay in between. Germline V gene data show CDR1 as MNHEY and CDR2 as SVGAGI. The CDR3 loop reads CASRRDTLSTEAFF. CDR3 coding DNA: TGTGCCAGCAGGAGGGACACCCTGAGCACTGAAGCTTTCTTT.

The V gene is TRBV7-2, the J gene TRBJ1-5; D is possibly TRBD1 (5 bases). CDR1 and CDR2 from the germline V gene are SGHTA and FQGNSA. Trimming shortened V by 0 bases and J by 7 bases, and 13 bases separated the two germline ends. This CDR3 region has 15 residues. CDR3: CASSLALGAVQPQHF. DNA for the CDR3: TGTGCCAGCAGCTTAGCGCTTGGGGCGGTGCAGCCCCAGCATTTT.

The chain employs TRBV5-8 and TRBJ2-7, with D perhaps matching TRBD1 (6 bases). Trimming left V 4 bases short and J 3 bases short, with 20 bases between. Germline V lookup: CDR1 SGHTS, CDR2 YDEGEE. The CDR3 extends over 16 amino acids. The CDR3 sequence is CASSPEPMTGSYEQYF. CDR3 bases: TGTGCCAGCAGCCCCGAGCCCATGACAGGAAGCTACGAGCAGTACTTC.

V gene TRBV30 combines with J gene TRBJ1-6; 11 bases align to TRBD1. Unmatched junction bases numbered 1, after V lost 5 bases and J lost 7 bases. The CDR3 loop spans 13 amino acids. Germline-derived CDR1 and CDR2 are GTSNPN and SVGIG (reference sequence). The CDR3 loop reads CAWGQGANSPLHF. CDR3 coding DNA: TGTGCCTGGGGACAGGGGGCAAATTCACCCCTCCACTTT.

This rearrangement joins TRBV7-8 to TRBJ2-1; TRBD1 matches at 8 bases. The CDR3 extends over 14 amino acids. Germline V gene lookup returns CDR1 SGHVS and CDR2 FQNEAQ. V trimming: 3 bases; J trimming: 9 bases; junction bases outside the gene matches: 7. The CDR3 region is CASSLADRAGEQFF. CDR3 nucleotides: TGTGCCAGCAGCTTGGCGGACAGGGCGGGTGAGCAGTTCTTC.

J is TRBJ1-5 and V is TRBV28, with 10 nucleotides matching TRBD1. This CDR3 contains 16 residues. The V and J ends lost 6 bases and 2 bases, in that order; junction bases with no gene match: 7. Per germline, CDR1 MDHEN and CDR2 SYDVKM. The CDR3 protein is CASRTGTGEGNQPQHF. CDR3 sequence (DNA): TGTGCCAGCAGAACCGGGACAGGGGAGGGCAATCAGCCCCAGCATTTT.

The rearrangement uses TRBV9 and TRBJ1-4; the D is unclear. Per germline, CDR1 SGDLS and CDR2 YYNGEE. The V end lost 4 bases, the J end lost 5 bases, and 15 bases lay between the germline ends. The CDR3 has 15 residues. The CDR3 coding sequence is TGTGCCAGCAGCTTCCGGGGAGCCGCGAATGAAAAACTGTTTTTT. It translates to CASSFRGAANEKLFF.

This chain joins TRBV12-3 or TRBV12-4 and TRBJ2-1; the D is unclear. The CDR3 is 11 amino acids. V was clipped by 5 bases and J by 8 bases, with 7 bases between them. The CDR3 is CASSEVDEQFF. The CDR3 DNA reads TGTGCCAGCAGTGAGGTGGATGAGCAGTTCTTC.

The V call is TRBV7-2, the J call TRBJ1-4; unclear D gene. V lost 1 base, J lost 8 bases, and 5 bases lay in between. The germline CDR1 and CDR2 sequences are SGHTA and FQGNSA. The CDR3 has 12 amino acids. CDR3 region: CASSLGSEKLFF. As DNA, the CDR3 is TGTGCCAGCAGCTTAGGAAGCGAAAAACTGTTTTTT.